Each of the 6 T cell receptor beta chains below was sequenced from the same sample in a study of cytomegalovirus exposure and HLA in healthy donors. With 60 Vbeta and 13 Jbeta primers, the PCR was carried out. TCRdb's table, derived via immunoSEQ multiplex PCR, lists solely in-frame clones and lacks some. The data contain about 190,000 clones, around three quarters of them singletons. Input material: PBMCs. The receptors were gathered from a woman between 18 and 29 years old in good health and CMV-seronegative.

The chain is built from TRBV10-3 and TRBJ2-1; 8 bases are shared with TRBD2. Trimming removed 8 bases from V and 7 bases from J; junction bases left unmatched: 4. CDR3 length: 12 residues. Germline CDR1 reads ENHRY; CDR2 reads SYGVKD. Written as DNA, the CDR3 is TGTGCCATCCGGGGGGGTTGGAATGAGCAGTTCTTC. Amino acids: CAIRGGWNEQFF.

This clone was picked up a small number of times. This chain connects TRBV5-1 to TRBJ2-7; 10 bases are shared with TRBD2. CDR3 length: 14 residues. The V gene end was trimmed by 3 bases and the J gene end by 6 bases; junction bases not matched to a gene: 6. Germline values: CDR1 SGHRS, CDR2 YFSETQ. The CDR3 reads CASSSTSGSREQYF. CDR3 DNA sequence: TGCGCCAGCAGCTCGACTAGCGGGTCTCGCGAGCAGTACTTC. The whole variable domain, filled in from reference TRBV5-1 and TRBJ2-7, reads KAGVTQTPRYLIKTRGQQVTLSCSPISGHRSVSWYQQTPGQGLQFLFEYFSETQRNKGNFPGRFSGRQFSNSRSEMNVSTLELGDSALYLCASSSTSGSREQYFGPGTRLTVT.

V is TRBV27 and J is TRBJ1-6, with D perhaps TRBD1 (6 bases). CDR3 length equals 14 residues. Trimming left V 2 bases short and J 10 bases short, with 12 bases between. Germline CDR1 MNHEY, CDR2 SMNVEV (reference sequence). The CDR3 here is CASSLRGASSPLHF. The CDR3 DNA follows: TGTGCCAGCAGTTTACGGGGGGCGAGCTCACCCCTCCACTTT.

This chain connects TRBV4-1 to TRBJ1-4, with D maybe TRBD1 (5 bases). Deletions cut 4 bases from V and 5 bases from J, with 11 bases between. Germline V CDR1 and CDR2: MGHRA, YSYEKL. The CDR3 is 14 amino acids. CDR3 coding DNA: TGCGCCAGCAGCCCATTACAGGAGAATGAAAAACTGTTTTTT. Amino acid sequence: CASSPLQENEKLFF.

The J gene is TRBJ1-3, the V gene TRBV10-1, with TRBD1 matching 7 bases. Germline assignment: CDR1 WNHNN and CDR2 SYGVQD (reference sequence). The CDR3 has 15 residues. The V gene end was trimmed by 10 bases and the J gene end by 0 bases; junction bases not matched to a gene: 9. CDR3: CAIDRASFSGNTIYF. The CDR3 DNA follows: TGCGCCATCGACAGGGCTTCCTTCTCTGGAAACACCATATATTTT.

The chain combines TRBV4-1 with TRBJ1-2, with 7 bases lining up with TRBD1. Germline values: CDR1 MGHRA, CDR2 YSYEKL. The CDR3 covers 12 residues. Trimming removed 2 bases from V and 8 bases from J; junction bases left unmatched: 2. The CDR3 DNA follows: TGCGCCAGCAGCCAAAACAGGGGAGGCTACACCTTC. Its protein product is CASSQNRGGYTF.